This entry describes one T cell receptor (beta chain). Which antigen it targets is not known. No quality values exist for individual bases; no much larger clone is one base distant. Interpreted using the paper, the time point label stands for: cycle 1 day 1 (C1D1), immediately before nivolumab initiation. All trial patients had relapsed after autologous stem cell transplantation, with cohorts A, B and C differing in prior brentuximab vedotin exposure. A total of over 50 patients with relapsed/refractory classical Hodgkin lymphoma made up the trial cohort, and each patient's best overall response was complete response, partial response or progressive disease. Trial patients were treated with single-agent nivolumab in the multi-cohort phase II CheckMate 205 trial. An independent review committee assessed best overall response by applying the 2007 International Working Group response criteria. Trial PBMCs were collected immediately before nivolumab initiation (C1D1) and during therapy at cycle 2 day 1 and cycle 4 day 1. Peripheral blood was collected in 8 mL Vacutainer Cell Preparation Tubes, from which PBMCs were isolated by centrifugation and then cryopreserved.

Per the germline V gene, MGHRA is the CDR1 and YSYEKL is the CDR2. Germline trimming amounts to 5 bases on V and 8 bases on J, with 7 as the count of junction bases outside the gene matches. The CDR3 measures 14 amino acids from cysteine to phenylalanine. The only DNA kept is the CDR3, 42 bases in frame from the first base. The sample originates from a study of PD-1 blockade in classical Hodgkin lymphoma (TCRdb year 2020). About the full investigation: Nivolumab dosing was 3 mg/kg intravenously every 2 weeks, continuing until either disease progression or unacceptable toxicity. A peripheral blood immune signature of response to PD-1 blockade in classical Hodgkin lymphoma was defined using TCR beta sequencing and CyTOF.

Genomic DNA was isolated using the Qiagen DNeasy kit from unsorted PBMCs as well as from negatively selected CD4+ and CD8+ fractions. Amplification of TCR beta CDR3 regions was done by immunoSEQ multiplex PCR with primers that anneal to V and J segments. Amplification bias was minimized using a synthetic immune receptor repertoire, and residual bias was removed computationally after sequencing. Per the source publication's procedure: Custom Python scripts were used to quantify repertoire diversity as the Shannon entropy index. Unsorted, CD4+ and CD8+ repertoires were examined separately, except in combined analyses, for which CD4+ and CD8+ sequences were merged in silico. Clonal expansion was defined as at least a 2-fold frequency increase after treatment relative to C1D1, with a pseudocount of 0.5 for undetected baseline clones. Singleton clones were defined as clones with 0 or 1 copy at C1D1, and non-singleton clones were defined as clones with 2 or more copies. Clones expanded in unsorted samples were assigned a CD4+, CD8+ or unknown annotation through matching of protein sequences in sorted samples from the same patient. Diversity changes from C1D1 to C4D1 were tested in paired samples using Wilcoxon tests. Not all clones reach the TCRdb copy of this immuneACCESS table, which keeps in-frame sequences only. Checked studies attribute under half of the gap to unresolved V genes and leave the rest unexplained. V and J calls and clone size are those listed in that table; D and trimming were worked out from the DNA. The sample table records roughly 15,000 clones; 55% to 80% of these occur just once. The ten most abundant clones make up around 10% of the sample.

Summary of the overall study and its limitations: Trial patients with a complete response had baseline diversity similar to that of newly diagnosed patients, while partial responders and progressors had significantly lower diversity. By C4D1, a significant rise was seen in CD4+ TCR diversity but not in CD8+ TCR diversity (p=0.0027 vs p=0.16), and the rise was most apparent among complete responders (p=0.02). Lower diversity was seen in patients whose nivolumab began less than 1 year after ASCT, and these patients were left out of later analyses so that immune reconstitution would not confound the results. Newly diagnosed patients were reported to have lower baseline TCR diversity than healthy donors, and relapsed/refractory patients were reported to have lower baseline TCR diversity still. The study covered only a single clinical trial cohort, and the causes of the repertoire differences, possibly disease activity or prior therapy, were still not defined.

The specimen comprised peripheral blood mononuclear cells (PBMCs), sampled at baseline. The chain is assembled from TRBV4-1 and TRBJ2-1, with TRBD1 matching 9 junction bases. The TCR sequence derives from a human donor with classical Hodgkin lymphoma. The CDR3 sequence is CASSNGQGRYEQFF. The bases are TGCGCCAGCAGCAACGGACAGGGGAGGTATGAGCAGTTCTTC.